The 4 T cell receptor beta chains reported below all come from one sample, sequenced in a study of T cell changes during pregnancy in multiple sclerosis. Repertoires were generated with immunoSEQ multiplex PCR, while TCRdb's copy carries only in-frame clones and drops some. The sample lists about 76,000 clones; just over 90% were seen once. Source: peripheral blood, taken in the second trimester of pregnancy. These receptors originate from a female donor with multiple sclerosis, enrolled in a pregnancy study.

The CDR3 here is CASSPLPIYRETVNTEAFF. As DNA, the CDR3 is TGTGCCAGCAGCCCTTTACCGATCTACAGGGAAACCGTGAACACTGAAGCTTTCTTT. This chain connects TRBV7-2 to TRBJ1-1; D possibly corresponds to TRBD1 (6 bases). Trimming shortened V by 5 bases and J by 0 bases, and 25 bases separated the two germline ends. The length of the CDR3 is 19 residues. Germline values: CDR1 SGHTA, CDR2 FQGNSA.

This clone was seen a single time. V gene TRBV5-6 combines with J gene TRBJ1-4, with a tentative D call TRBD1 (6 bases). Trimming took off 7 bases at V and 3 bases at J, with 19 bases between the two ends. Germline V gene data show CDR1 as SGHDT and CDR2 as YYEEEE. CDR3 length: 16 amino acids. The DNA of the CDR3 is TGTGCCAGCGCATACGTTGGACAGCTGCCTAATGAAAAACTGTTTTTT. Translation: CASAYVGQLPNEKLFF.

The chain uses TRBV28 and TRBJ1-2; maybe TRBD1 (5 bases). Trimming took 6 bases from V and 7 from J, leaving 12 bases between them. The germline gives CDR1 MDHEN, CDR2 SYDVKM. This CDR3 is 12 amino acids long. CDR3: CASSRVSGGYTF. The CDR3 region has the DNA TGTGCCAGCAGCAGGGTATCTGGTGGCTACACCTTC.

V is TRBV6-1 and J is TRBJ1-5, with TRBD1 identical over 7 bases. The CDR3 extends over 15 amino acids. Germline trimming cut 6 bases from V and 6 bases from J; bases unmatched to any gene: 11. From germline, CDR1 is MNHNS and CDR2 SASEGT. The CDR3 here is CASSPQEGAGQPQHF. CDR3 in DNA: TGTGCCAGCAGCCCTCAGGAGGGGGCTGGTCAGCCCCAGCATTTT.